The 3 T cell receptor beta chains below were found in one sample sequenced in a study of vaccination effects on CD4 cells after COVID-19. Some clones are missing from TCRdb's copy, which holds only in-frame ones; the method was immunoSEQ multiplex PCR. The sample holds roughly 50,000 clones, about four fifths seen once. No antigens are known for them. Within the ViraFEST assay, antigen-specific CD4+ T cells underwent expansion with viral peptide pools prior to sequencing. Scientists isolated CD4+ T cells after a roughly nine-day culture period ended. Nucleocapsid antibodies stayed negative before and after vaccination, showing no earlier SARS-CoV-2 infection. The sequenced sample was CD4+ T cells from PBMCs cultured with HCoV-OC43 spike peptides, obtained before COVID-19 vaccination. This sample's subset: HCoV-OC43 spike overlapping peptide pool stimulation. The receptors were sampled from a human donor who received a COVID-19 vaccine.

The chain's CDR3 is CASRQAGGNTGELFF. CDR3 bases: TGTGCCAGCAGGCAGGCGGGGGGGAACACCGGGGAGCTGTTTTTT. The chain employs TRBV7-3 and TRBJ2-2, with TRBD2 matching over 8 bases. This CDR3 is 15 amino acids long. The germline CDR1 and CDR2 sequences are SGHTA and FQGTGA. J gave up 1 base and V 6 bases, and 4 bases lay outside the gene matches. Complete variable domain (other parts from reference TRBV7-3 and TRBJ2-2): GAGVSQTPSNKVTEKGKYVELRCDPISGHTALYWYRQSLGQGPEFLIYFQGTGAADDSGLPNDRFFAVRPEGSVSTLKIQRTERGDSAVYLCASRQAGGNTGELFFGEGSRLTVL.

The chain is built from TRBV10-3 and TRBJ2-5; D is undetermined. Trimming pared 4 bases from V and 3 bases from J, leaving 9 bases between. The CDR3 has 13 residues. Looked up from germline, CDR1 is ENHRY and CDR2 is SYGVKD. CDR3 loop: CAISGTGEETQYF. CDR3 bases: TGTGCCATCAGTGGGACCGGAGAAGAGACCCAGTACTTC.

The V and J genes are TRBV30 and TRBJ1-3; D possibly corresponds to TRBD1 (5 bases). The V gene lost 2 bases and the J gene lost 4 bases, with 27 bases spanning the gap. The CDR3 has 19 amino acids. CDR1 is GTSNPN, CDR2 SVGIG, per germline (reference sequence). CDR3 sequence: CAWSSPRLNQGYVGNTIYF. DNA for the CDR3: TGTGCCTGGAGTTCTCCACGTTTGAACCAGGGATATGTCGGAAACACCATATATTTT. The full variable domain, with the rest looked up from reference TRBV30 and TRBJ1-3, is SQTIHQWPATLVQPVGSPLSLECTVEGTSNPNLYWYRQAAGRGLQLLFYSVGIGQISSEVPQNLSASRPQDRQFILSSKKLLLSDSGFYLCAWSSPRLNQGYVGNTIYFGEGSWLTVV.